The rows below give T cell receptor beta chains drawn from one sample of a study of cytotoxic CD8 clonotypes in ibrutinib-treated CLL. Some clones are missing from TCRdb's copy, which holds only in-frame ones; the method was immunoSEQ multiplex PCR. Of approximately 15,000 clones listed, about 86% are singletons. This material consisted of PBMCs, taken before ibrutinib treatment. These receptors were collected from a human donor with chronic lymphocytic leukemia. Both conserved end residues are part of each CDR3. The D gene is left open where the match is weak. Size values are once, few and many counts, or a class for expanded clones, and some rows have none.

V gene	CDR3 length	clone size	J gene	D gene	CDR3 protein	CDR3 DNA
TRBV14	16	once	TRBJ2-2	.	CASSPIQGKNTGELFF	TGTGCCAGCTCTCCCATACAAGGAAAGAACACCGGGGAGCTGTTTTTT
TRBV7-6	13	.	TRBJ2-7	.	CASSLTVDYEQYF	TGTGCCAGCAGCTTGACAGTGGACTACGAGCAGTACTTC
TRBV7-8	13	few	TRBJ2-7	.	CASSAPQGDEQYF	TGTGCCAGCAGCGCCCCCCAGGGTGACGAGCAGTACTTC
TRBV29-1	13	few	TRBJ2-5	TRBD2	CSGLAGGPETQYF	TGCAGCGGACTAGCGGGAGGGCCGGAGACCCAGTACTTC
TRBV11-2	16	.	TRBJ2-3	TRBD2	CASSLAWTSGADTQYF	TGTGCCAGCAGCTTAGCCTGGACTAGCGGAGCAGATACGCAGTATTTT
TRBV7-9	14	.	TRBJ2-1	TRBD1	CASKGTGPTNEQFF	TGTGCCAGCAAGGGGACAGGTCCTACCAATGAGCAGTTCTTC
TRBV5-1	13	few	TRBJ2-7	.	CASSRDGNYEQYF	TGCGCCAGCAGCCGTGACGGAAACTACGAGCAGTACTTC
TRBV5-1	14	.	TRBJ2-7	.	CASSLSRKYYEQYF	TGCGCCAGCAGCTTGTCACGGAAATACTACGAGCAGTACTTC
TRBV7-9	16	.	TRBJ2-2	TRBD2	CASSAQTSGNTGELFF	TGTGCCAGCAGCGCCCAGACTAGCGGGAACACCGGGGAGCTGTTTTTT
TRBV10-1	15	.	TRBJ2-1	TRBD2	CASTPSGRAENEQFF	TGCGCCAGCACGCCCAGCGGGAGGGCCGAAAATGAGCAGTTCTTC
TRBV29-1	16	once	TRBJ2-7	TRBD2	CSVEGGGTSGDYEQYF	TGCAGCGTTGAAGGCGGCGGGACTAGCGGCGACTACGAGCAGTACTTC
TRBV29-1	10	.	TRBJ2-1	.	CSASYNEQFF	TGCAGCGCTAGTTACAATGAGCAGTTCTTC
TRBV7-2	10	.	TRBJ1-1	TRBD1	CASLGQGAFF	TGTGCCAGCTTGGGACAGGGGGCTTTCTTT
TRBV6-5	15	medium-sized	TRBJ2-3	.	CASSYDRRNTDTQYF	TGTGCCAGCAGTTACGACAGGAGGAACACAGATACGCAGTATTTT
TRBV6-1	12	.	TRBJ2-5	.	CASSLYSGTQYF	TGTGCCAGCTCTCTTTACTCTGGGACCCAGTACTTC
TRBV6-5	14	few	TRBJ2-2	.	CASSYRTQTGELFF	TGTGCCAGCAGTTACCGGACACAGACCGGGGAGCTGTTTTTT
TRBV5-1	17	.	TRBJ2-7	TRBD1	CASSPNPKTGIKNEQYF	TGCGCCAGCAGCCCCAACCCCAAGACAGGGATTAAGAACGAGCAGTACTTC
TRBV7-6	13	.	TRBJ2-1	.	CASSESGAFQQFF	TGTGCCAGCAGCGAGTCCGGGGCTTTTCAGCAGTTCTTC
TRBV27	16	.	TRBJ2-4	.	CASSLSFRQAKNIQYF	TGTGCCAGCAGTTTATCGTTCCGACAGGCTAAAAACATTCAGTACTTC
TRBV19	14	.	TRBJ1-1	.	CASSIYSQNTEAFF	TGTGCCAGTAGTATTTACAGCCAGAACACTGAAGCTTTCTTT
TRBV19	15	.	TRBJ2-1	.	CASSIVPSSYNEQFF	TGTGCCAGTAGTATAGTACCTAGCAGCTACAATGAGCAGTTCTTC
TRBV13	15	.	TRBJ2-1	.	CASSLGDSWGNEQFF	TGTGCCAGCAGCTTAGGGGACTCCTGGGGGAATGAGCAGTTCTTC
TRBV11-2	13	.	TRBJ2-3	.	CASSYGSGDTQYF	TGTGCCAGCAGCTACGGTTCGGGAGATACGCAGTATTTT